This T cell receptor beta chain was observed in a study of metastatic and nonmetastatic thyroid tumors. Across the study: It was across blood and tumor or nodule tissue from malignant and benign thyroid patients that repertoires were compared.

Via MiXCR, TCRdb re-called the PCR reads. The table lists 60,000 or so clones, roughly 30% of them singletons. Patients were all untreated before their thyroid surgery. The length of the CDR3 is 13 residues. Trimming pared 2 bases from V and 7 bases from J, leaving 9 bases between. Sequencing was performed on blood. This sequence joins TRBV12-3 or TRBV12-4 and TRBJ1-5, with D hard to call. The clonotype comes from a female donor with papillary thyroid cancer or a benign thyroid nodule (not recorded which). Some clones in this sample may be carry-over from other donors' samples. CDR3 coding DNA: TGTGCCAGCAGTTTAAATTCTCGGCAGCCCCAGCATTTT. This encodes CASSLNSRQPQHF.